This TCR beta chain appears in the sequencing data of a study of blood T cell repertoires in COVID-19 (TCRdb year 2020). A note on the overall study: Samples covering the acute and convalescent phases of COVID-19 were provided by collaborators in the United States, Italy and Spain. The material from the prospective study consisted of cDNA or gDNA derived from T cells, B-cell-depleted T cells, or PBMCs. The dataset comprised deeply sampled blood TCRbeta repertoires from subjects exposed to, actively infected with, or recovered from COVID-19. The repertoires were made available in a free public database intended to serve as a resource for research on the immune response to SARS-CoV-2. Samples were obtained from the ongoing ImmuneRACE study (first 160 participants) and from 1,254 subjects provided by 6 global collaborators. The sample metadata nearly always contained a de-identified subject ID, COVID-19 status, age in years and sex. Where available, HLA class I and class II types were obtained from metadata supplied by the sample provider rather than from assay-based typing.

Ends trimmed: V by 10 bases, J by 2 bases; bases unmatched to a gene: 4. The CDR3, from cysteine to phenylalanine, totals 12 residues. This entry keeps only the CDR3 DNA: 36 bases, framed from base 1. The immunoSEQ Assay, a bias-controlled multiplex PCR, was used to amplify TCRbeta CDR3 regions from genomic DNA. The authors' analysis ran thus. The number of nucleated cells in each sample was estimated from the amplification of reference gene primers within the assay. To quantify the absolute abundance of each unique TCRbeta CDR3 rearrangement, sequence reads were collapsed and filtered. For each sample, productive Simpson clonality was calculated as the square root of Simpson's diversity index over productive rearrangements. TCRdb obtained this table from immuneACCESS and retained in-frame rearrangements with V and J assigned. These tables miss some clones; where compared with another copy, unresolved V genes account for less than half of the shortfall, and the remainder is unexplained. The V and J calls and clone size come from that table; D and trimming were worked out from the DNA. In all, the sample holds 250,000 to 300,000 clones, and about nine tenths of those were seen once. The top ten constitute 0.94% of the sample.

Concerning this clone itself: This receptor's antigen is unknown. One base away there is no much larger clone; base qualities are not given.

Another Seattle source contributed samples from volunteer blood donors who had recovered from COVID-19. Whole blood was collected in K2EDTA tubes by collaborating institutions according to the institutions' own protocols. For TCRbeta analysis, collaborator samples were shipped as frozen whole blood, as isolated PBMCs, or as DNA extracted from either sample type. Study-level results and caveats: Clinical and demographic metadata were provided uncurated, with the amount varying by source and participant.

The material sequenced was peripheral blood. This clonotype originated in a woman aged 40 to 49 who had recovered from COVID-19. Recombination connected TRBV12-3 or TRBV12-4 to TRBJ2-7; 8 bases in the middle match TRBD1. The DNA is TGTGCCAACCCGACAGGGGCCTACGAGCAGTACTTC. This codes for CANPTGAYEQYF.